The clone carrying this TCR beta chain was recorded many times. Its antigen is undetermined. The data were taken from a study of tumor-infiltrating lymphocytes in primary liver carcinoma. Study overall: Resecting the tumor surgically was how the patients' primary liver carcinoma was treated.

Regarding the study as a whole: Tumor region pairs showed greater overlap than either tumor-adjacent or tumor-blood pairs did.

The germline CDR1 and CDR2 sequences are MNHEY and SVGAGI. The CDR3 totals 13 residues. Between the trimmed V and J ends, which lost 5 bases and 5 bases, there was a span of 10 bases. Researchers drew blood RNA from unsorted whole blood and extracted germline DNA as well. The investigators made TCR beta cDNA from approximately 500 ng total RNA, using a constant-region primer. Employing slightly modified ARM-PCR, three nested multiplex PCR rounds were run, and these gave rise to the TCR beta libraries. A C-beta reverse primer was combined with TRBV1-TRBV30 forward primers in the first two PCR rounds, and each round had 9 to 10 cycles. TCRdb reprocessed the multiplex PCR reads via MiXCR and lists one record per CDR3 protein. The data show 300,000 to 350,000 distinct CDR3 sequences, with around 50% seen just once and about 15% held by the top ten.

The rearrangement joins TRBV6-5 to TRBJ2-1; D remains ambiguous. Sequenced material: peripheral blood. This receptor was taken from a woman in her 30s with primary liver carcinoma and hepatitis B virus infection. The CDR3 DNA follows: TGTGCCAGCAGTCCTGACGAGAACAATGAGCAGTTCTTC. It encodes CASSPDENNEQFF.